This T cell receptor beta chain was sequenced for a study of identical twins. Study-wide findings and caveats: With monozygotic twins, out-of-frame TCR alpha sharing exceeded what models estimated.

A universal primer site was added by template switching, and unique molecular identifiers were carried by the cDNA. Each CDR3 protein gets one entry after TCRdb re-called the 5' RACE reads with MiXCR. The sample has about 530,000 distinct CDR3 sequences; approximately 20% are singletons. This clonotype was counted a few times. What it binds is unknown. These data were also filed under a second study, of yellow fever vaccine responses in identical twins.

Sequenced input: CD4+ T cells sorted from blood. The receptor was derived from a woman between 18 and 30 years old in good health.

CDR3 nucleotide sequence: TGTGCCATCCCTAAAAGACCCATCCCGAGCACCGGGGAGCTGTTTTTT. Its protein product is CAIPKRPIPSTGELFF. V is TRBV2 and J is TRBJ2-2; D ambiguous. There are 16 residues in the CDR3. Germline CDR1 reads SNHLY; CDR2 reads FYNNEI. V dropped 10 bases and J dropped 4 bases, with 22 bases sitting between them.